Given below is one TCR beta chain in context. Its antigen is not known. The record originates from a study of graft-versus-host responses after intestinal transplantation. Study details: Multivisceral, liver-intestinal, or isolated intestinal grafts went to recipients. Anti-thymocyte globulin was used for induction in all recipients, who then took tacrolimus and steroids for approximately three years. Points from the study as a whole: GvH clones appeared in recipient marrow, some first in ileum or blood.

The CDR3 consists of 13 residues. Trimming pared 4 bases from V and 7 bases from J, leaving 13 bases between. Germline values: CDR1 LNHDA, CDR2 SQIVND (reference sequence). Produced via immunoSEQ multiplex PCR; TCRdb's table is partial and in-frame only. The sample consists of almost 70,000 clones, roughly 92% of them appearing once. This receptor was obtained from a human patient who received an intestinal transplant, so some T cells may come from the graft donor. Material: bone marrow, obtained 700 to 750 days after intestinal transplantation. This chain links TRBV19 with TRBJ1-1, with D maybe TRBD1 (6 bases). The DNA for the CDR3 is TGTGCCAGTAGTACAGAGGGGGGCGATGAAGCTTTCTTT. It yields the protein CASSTEGGDEAFF.